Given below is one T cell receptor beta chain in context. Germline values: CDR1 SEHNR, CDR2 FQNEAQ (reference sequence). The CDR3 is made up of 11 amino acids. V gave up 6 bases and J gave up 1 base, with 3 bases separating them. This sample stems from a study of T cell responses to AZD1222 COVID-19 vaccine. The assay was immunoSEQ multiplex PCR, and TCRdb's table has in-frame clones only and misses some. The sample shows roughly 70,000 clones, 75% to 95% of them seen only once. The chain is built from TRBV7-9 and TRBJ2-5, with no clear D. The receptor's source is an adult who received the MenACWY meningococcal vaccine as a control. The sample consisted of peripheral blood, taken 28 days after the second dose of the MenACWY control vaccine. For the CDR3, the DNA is TGTGCCAGCAGTCTCCAAGAGACCCAGTACTTC. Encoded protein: CASSLQETQYF.